Presented here are 25 T cell receptor beta chains from one specimen sequenced in a study of shared clonotypes between healthy human individuals. Terminally differentiated effector memory CD45RA+ cells were excluded from the naive CD8 cells, which were CD45RO-negative and positively selected for CCR7. Method: immunoSEQ multiplex PCR; TCRdb's copy keeps in-frame clones and lacks some. The sample holds fewer than 800,000 clones; about 91% are singletons and the top ten take 24%. Material for sequencing was naive CD8+ T cells sorted from blood. The receptors stem from a man aged 25-45 years in good health.

The chain uses TRBV6-6 and TRBJ2-7; D is uncertain. V lost 7 bases and J 0 bases, leaving 7 bases between the germline ends. The CDR3 has 12 residues. Germline V gene lookup returns CDR1 MNHNY and CDR2 SVGAGI (reference sequence). CDR3 loop: CASKASSYEQYF. CDR3 coding DNA: TGTGCCAGCAAAGCCAGCTCCTACGAGCAGTACTTC.

The chain carries TRBV29-1 and TRBJ1-1; D call uncertain. The CDR3 loop spans 13 amino acids. CDR1 and CDR2 from the germline V gene are SQVTM and ANQGSEA. Trimming took off 3 bases at V and 0 bases at J, with 8 bases between the two ends. CDR3 nucleotide sequence: TGCAGCGTTGAGGGCACCTTGAACACTGAAGCTTTCTTT. This gives the protein CSVEGTLNTEAFF. Full variable domain (remainder filled in from reference TRBV29-1 and TRBJ1-1): SAVISQKPSRDICQRGTSLTIQCQVDSQVTMMFWYRQQPGQSLTLIATANQGSEATYESGFVIDKFPISRPNLTFSTLTVSNMSPEDSSIYLCSVEGTLNTEAFFGQGTRLTVV.

The genes are TRBV28 and TRBJ1-5, with unresolved D. CDR1 is MDHEN and CDR2 is SYDVKM in the germline V gene. Trimming shortened V by 1 base and J by 7 bases, and 14 bases separated the two germline ends. The CDR3 is 15 residues long. The CDR3 region has the DNA TGTGCCAGCAGTTTATCCCCTGTCCGGGGACAGCCCCAGCATTTT. This codes for CASSLSPVRGQPQHF.

This clone has at least ten counts. The chain has TRBV27 and TRBJ2-5, with D perhaps TRBD2 (7 bases). CDR3 size: 16 residues. V lost 5 bases to trimming and J lost 2 bases, with 18 bases between them. Germline CDR1 and CDR2: MNHEY and SMNVEV (reference sequence). The CDR3 sequence: CASSHRTGRDQETQYF. The CDR3 nucleotides are TGTGCCAGCAGTCATCGTACAGGGAGGGATCAAGAGACCCAGTACTTC.

The chain is built from TRBV15 and TRBJ2-7; 7 bases are shared with TRBD2. The ends lost 0 bases at V and 7 bases at J; junction bases unmatched: 6. CDR1 is LNHNV, CDR2 YYDKDF, per germline (reference sequence). This CDR3 region has 14 residues. The CDR3 loop is CATSRDLSSGEQYF. The CDR3 bases are TGTGCCACCAGCAGAGATCTTAGTAGCGGGGAGCAGTACTTC.

The chain links TRBV10-2 to TRBJ2-7, with TRBD2 matching 9 bases. The CDR3 covers 12 residues. The V and J ends lost 8 bases and 2 bases, in that order; junction bases with no gene match: 1. Per the germline V gene, CDR1 is WSHSY and CDR2 is SAAADI. The DNA for the CDR3 is TGCGCCAGCCTAGCGGGGACCTACGAGCAGTACTTC. Encoded protein: CASLAGTYEQYF.

The V and J genes are TRBV7-2 and TRBJ2-4; no reliable D call. CDR1 is SGHTA, CDR2 FQGNSA, per germline. V lost 5 bases and J lost 5, with 7 bases in between. The CDR3 covers 12 residues. The CDR3 region is CASSPPQNIQYF. The DNA for the CDR3 is TGTGCCAGCAGCCCCCCCCAAAACATTCAGTACTTC.

The chain couples TRBV9 to TRBJ2-3; 8 nucleotides align to TRBD2. V was clipped by 4 bases and J by 2 bases; unmatched bases: 6. CDR1 and CDR2 (germline): SGDLS, YYNGEE. The CDR3 is 15 residues long. CDR3 nucleotide sequence: TGTGCCAGCAGCCCTCCGGGGGGGTACACAGATACGCAGTATTTT. Protein: CASSPPGGYTDTQYF.

J is TRBJ1-4 and V is TRBV29-1; D might be TRBD1 (5 bases). This CDR3 contains 14 residues. Germline CDR1 SQVTM, CDR2 ANQGSEA. V lost 6 bases and J lost 6, with 17 bases in between. The CDR3 nucleotides are TGCAGCGTCAGATACGGGGGAGGGGATGAAAAACTGTTTTTT. Protein sequence: CSVRYGGGDEKLFF.

This chain joins TRBV2 and TRBJ2-2, with 7 nucleotides matching TRBD1. Germline loops: CDR1 SNHLY, CDR2 FYNNEI. Unmatched junction bases numbered 15, after V lost 11 bases and J lost 0 bases. The CDR3 totals 17 residues. The CDR3 coding sequence is TGTGCCGTATCTGGGGCGCAGGGGGTGACGAACACCGGGGAGCTGTTTTTT. As protein: CAVSGAQGVTNTGELFF.

This chain joins TRBV28 and TRBJ2-7; 8 bases map to TRBD1. J was trimmed by 6 bases and V by 6 bases; bases with no gene match: 13. Looked up from germline, CDR1 is MDHEN and CDR2 is SYDVKM. The CDR3 loop spans 15 amino acids. CDR3 bases: TGTGCCAGCAGGTACCAGGGGGCGAATGTTCTCGAGCAGTACTTC. It yields the protein CASRYQGANVLEQYF.

The chain uses TRBV6-1 and TRBJ1-2, with TRBD1 matching over 8 bases. V dropped 6 bases and J dropped 11; count of bases not matched to a gene: 11. The CDR3 loop spans 13 amino acids. CDR1 is MNHNS, CDR2 SASEGT, per germline. CDR3 amino acids: CASSVDRGDTYTF. CDR3 coding DNA: TGTGCCAGCAGCGTAGACAGGGGAGACACTTACACCTTC.

The V and J genes are TRBV5-1 and TRBJ2-7; D gene unclear. There are 11 residues in the CDR3. The germline V gene has CDR1 SGHRS and CDR2 YFSETQ. V gave up 5 bases and J gave up 6 bases, with 9 bases separating them. CDR3 coding DNA: TGCGCCAGCAGGGCCGCAAGCGAGCAGTACTTC. Translation: CASRAASEQYF.

The chain links TRBV27 to TRBJ2-1; TRBD2 matches 11 bases. V lost 6 bases to trimming and J lost 7 bases; unmatched junction nucleotides: 5. CDR3 length equals 14 residues. Germline V gene sequence: CDR1 MNHEY, CDR2 SMNVEV (reference sequence). For the CDR3, the DNA is TGTGCCAGCAGAATTAGCGGGAGGGCTAATGAGCAGTTCTTC. Translation gives CASRISGRANEQFF.

This sequence joins TRBV11-2 and TRBJ2-7, with TRBD2 matching 8 bases. The CDR3 length is 15 residues. V lost 3 bases to trimming and J lost 3 bases; unmatched junction nucleotides: 7. Germline CDR1 SGHAT, CDR2 FQNNGV. The CDR3 DNA is TGTGCCAGCAGCTTTAATCCGGGACTAGTCTACGAGCAGTACTTC. As protein: CASSFNPGLVYEQYF.

This sequence joins TRBV13 and TRBJ2-1; D uncertain. Germline CDR1 is PRHDT and CDR2 is FYEKMQ (reference sequence). This CDR3 is built from 15 residues. Deletions cut 5 bases from V and 0 bases from J, with 11 bases between. The CDR3, as DNA: TGTGCCAGCAGCCCGCCCTTGGGCTCCTACAATGAGCAGTTCTTC. It encodes CASSPPLGSYNEQFF.

The J gene is TRBJ1-4, the V gene TRBV9; D possibly corresponds to TRBD1 (5 bases). The CDR3 sequence is 16 residues long. V gave up 0 bases and J gave up 4 bases, with 13 bases separating them. CDR1 and CDR2 (germline): SGDLS, YYNGEE. The CDR3 DNA reads as TGTGCCAGCAGCGTAGCTTGGGACGTGAATAATGAAAAACTGTTTTTT. This encodes CASSVAWDVNNEKLFF.

The chain uses TRBV2 and TRBJ1-4, with TRBD1 matching 8 bases. Germline V gene data show CDR1 as SNHLY and CDR2 as FYNNEI. The CDR3 has 13 amino acids. Trimming at V came to 1 base and at J to 13 bases, leaving 5 bases not matched to a gene. CDR3 nucleotides: TGTGCCAGCAGTGAAGGACAGGGGATCGGACTGTTTTTT. Translated: CASSEGQGIGLFF.

The V gene is TRBV4-2, the J gene TRBJ1-2; perhaps TRBD1 as D (6 bases). The CDR3 has 16 amino acids. V lost 8 bases to trimming and J lost 3 bases, with 22 bases between them. Germline-derived CDR1 and CDR2 are LGHNA and YNFKEQ. This chain's CDR3 is CASGETRRGDDYGYTF. The CDR3 bases are TGTGCCAGCGGAGAGACCCGAAGGGGGGATGACTATGGCTACACCTTC.

The genes are TRBV7-2 and TRBJ2-3, with 11 bases fitting TRBD2. The V segment lost 5 bases and the J segment 2 bases; nucleotides outside the gene matches: 12. The length of the CDR3 is 18 residues. The germline gives CDR1 SGHTA, CDR2 FQGNSA. The CDR3 sequence is CASSLLPIAGGPTDTQYF. In nucleotides, the CDR3 is TGTGCCAGCAGCCTTCTCCCTATAGCGGGAGGGCCCACAGATACGCAGTATTTT.

The V call is TRBV19, the J call TRBJ1-1, with D maybe TRBD1 (6 bases). Germline CDR1 reads LNHDA; CDR2 reads SQIVND (reference sequence). This CDR3 has 18 amino acids. V was pared by 1 base and J by 3 bases, with 21 bases between. CDR3 in amino acids: CASSIGRGFGGMDTEAFF. The CDR3 region has the DNA TGTGCCAGTAGTATAGGAAGGGGCTTTGGGGGCATGGACACTGAAGCTTTCTTT.

This chain uses TRBV4-3 with TRBJ2-7, with D maybe TRBD2 (6 bases). Germline CDR1 LGHNA, CDR2 YSLEER. V lost 0 bases and J 2 bases, leaving 17 bases between the germline ends. The CDR3 contains 17 residues. The CDR3 DNA reads as TGCGCCAGCAGCCAAGATAGGGGCGGGAAGGGTGCCTACGAGCAGTACTTC. This encodes CASSQDRGGKGAYEQYF.

J is TRBJ2-7 and V is TRBV5-1, with D possibly being TRBD2 (5 bases). Germline V CDR1 and CDR2: SGHRS, YFSETQ. The ends were cut back, 0 bases at V and 1 base at J, with 8 bases in the middle. The CDR3 consists of 14 residues. The CDR3 sequence: CASSLAGFSYEQYF. In DNA form, the CDR3 reads TGCGCCAGCAGCTTGGCGGGGTTTTCCTACGAGCAGTACTTC.

The rearrangement links TRBV7-6 to TRBJ2-7; TRBD2 agrees at 10 bases. The CDR3 covers 15 residues. The germline gives CDR1 SGHVS, CDR2 FNYEAQ. J lost 0 bases, V lost 5 bases, and 4 bases had no gene match. The CDR3 DNA follows: TGTGCCAGCAGCACTACTAGCGGGGCCTCCTACGAGCAGTACTTC. Translating gives CASSTTSGASYEQYF.

As to this clone: The sample has other DNA sequences that encode this CDR3 too. V usage is TRBV19 and J usage is TRBJ2-7; D is possibly TRBD2 (6 bases). Germline V gene lookup returns CDR1 LNHDA and CDR2 SQIVND (reference sequence). V was clipped by 4 bases and J by 3 bases, with 10 bases between them. The length of the CDR3 is 13 residues. This CDR3 reads CASSTGGGYEQYF. Written as DNA, the CDR3 is TGTGCCAGTAGTACCGGGGGAGGCTACGAGCAGTACTTC.